This T cell receptor beta chain was obtained from a study of T cells after posttransplantation cyclophosphamide. Clones were read by immunoSEQ multiplex PCR, and TCRdb kept only the in-frame ones, dropping some. Found here are around 2,100 clones, 73% of them singletons; the top ten hold over 50%. General study points: Tissue-infiltrating T cells from skin or gut overlapped little with blood T cells. Later blood repertoires were often dominated by clones from the donor CD8+ memory compartment. After PTCy, TRB diversity resembled that of CNI/methotrexate controls.

Cyclophosphamide on days +3 and +4 followed busulfan-fludarabine conditioning and a marrow graft. Of note for this clone: Its antigen is not identified.

V was cut by 1 base and J by 4 bases, with 15 bases left in between. The CDR3 is 16 amino acids. Germline V gives CDR1 SGHNT, CDR2 YENEEA. The starting material was CD8+ T cells sorted from PBMCs, obtained around 33 weeks after a stem cell transplant with posttransplant cyclophosphamide. The clonotype comes from a young adult male patient who received an allogeneic stem cell transplant from a related donor, was CMV-positive, and had no GVHD. Some T cells may have originated in the graft donor. V usage is TRBV11-3 and J usage is TRBJ2-3; D is perhaps TRBD1 (6 bases). The chain's CDR3 is CASSLGWGQGADTQYF. CDR3 sequence (DNA): TGTGCCAGCAGCTTAGGGTGGGGGCAGGGAGCAGATACGCAGTATTTT.